The rows below give T cell receptor beta chains drawn from one sample of a study of blood T cell repertoires in COVID-19. Profiled with immunoSEQ multiplex PCR; TCRdb holds only in-frame clones, not every one. The sample has 90,000 to 110,000 clones; less than 85% are singletons. The sample consisted of peripheral blood. The source of these receptors is a human donor in a cohort sampled during active or convalescent COVID-19. Each CDR3 is given with its conserved first and last residue. The order of the fields is clone size, J gene, V gene, D gene, CDR3 protein, CDR3 DNA. D genes are given only for firm matches. The size entry is marked missing in some rows and otherwise reads once, few, many or a size class.

- TRBJ2-5 TRBV6-5 TRBD1 CASSRVGDSQETQYF TGTGCCAGCAGCCGAGTAGGGGACAGCCAAGAGACCCAGTACTTC
- TRBJ1-2 TRBV3-1/TRBV3-2 TRBD1 CASSRTGDGYTF TGTGCCAGCAGCCGGACAGGGGATGGCTACACCTTC
few TRBJ1-1 TRBV6-5 - CASSLQGNTEAFF TGTGCCAGCAGTTTACAGGGGAACACTGAAGCTTTCTTT
- TRBJ2-7 TRBV7-8 - CASSPGPRRFYEQYF TGTGCCAGCAGCCCTGGGCCCCGACGTTTTTACGAGCAGTACTTC
- TRBJ2-2 TRBV19 - CASSDRSYTGELFF TGTGCCAGTAGCGACAGGTCCTACACCGGGGAGCTGTTTTTT
- TRBJ1-2 TRBV5-1 - CASKAVASYGYTF TGCGCCAGCAAGGCGGTCGCAAGCTATGGCTACACCTTC
- TRBJ1-4 TRBV5-1 TRBD1 CASSSTGKGDEKLFF TGCGCCAGCAGCTCGACAGGGAAGGGAGACGAAAAACTGTTTTTT
few TRBJ1-3 TRBV7-2 TRBD1 CASSYGQGKGNTIYF TGTGCCAGCAGCTACGGACAGGGAAAGGGAAACACCATATATTTT
once TRBJ2-1 TRBV11-2 TRBD1 CASSLGQTGDEQFF TGTGCCAGCAGCTTAGGGCAGACAGGGGATGAGCAGTTCTTC
- TRBJ2-2 TRBV6-5 - CASSLATNTGELFF TGTGCCAGCTCTCTAGCAACAAACACCGGGGAGCTGTTTTTT
- TRBJ2-1 TRBV6-5 - CASSFVGVSEQFF TGTGCCAGCAGTTTTGTCGGGGTGTCTGAGCAGTTCTTC
- TRBJ2-2 TRBV25-1 TRBD1 CASSGRTGNTGELFF TGTGCCAGCAGTGGCAGGACAGGGAACACCGGGGAGCTGTTTTTT
- TRBJ2-2 TRBV2 - CASRQQSNTGELFF TGTGCCAGCCGCCAACAGTCGAACACCGGGGAGCTGTTTTTT
- TRBJ2-7 TRBV28 - CAQGRANSYEQYF TGTGCCCAGGGCAGGGCCAACTCCTACGAGCAGTACTTC
- TRBJ2-3 TRBV27 TRBD2 CASSLRVAGSTDTQYF TGTGCCAGCAGTTTAAGGGTAGCGGGAAGCACAGATACGCAGTATTTT
- TRBJ2-4 TRBV28 - CASSLFERSKNIQYF TGTGCCAGCAGTTTATTTGAGCGCTCCAAAAACATTCAGTACTTC